This TCR beta chain originates from a study of Graves' ophthalmopathy and Graves' hyperthyroidism. On the study more broadly: Peripheral blood was obtained at first diagnosis, ahead of any treatment. Study findings and constraints: For predicting ophthalmopathy progression, the model had 60% to 71% sensitivity and approximately 72% specificity. From stable hyperthyroidism, ophthalmopathy was separated by a 13-signature model with just under 90% sensitivity and over 70% specificity.

Beta-chain TCR CDR3 regions were amplified from RNA transcripts. Second-round multiplex PCR followed a first-round RT-PCR using HTBI primers. TCRdb fed the multiplex PCR reads into MiXCR, producing one record per CDR3 protein. The sample holds approximately 700,000 distinct CDR3 sequences, about 38% seen once. This clonotype was counted many times. Antigen: not known. This sequence was found in an adult man with Graves' ophthalmopathy. The sequenced sample was peripheral blood.

This CDR3 is CASRDRSFCGYTF. The CDR3 nucleotides read TGCGCCAGCAGGGACAGGTCCTTCTGTGGCTACACCTTC. The genes are TRBV10-1 and TRBJ1-2, with 7 bases fitting TRBD1. Trimming removed 6 bases from V and 7 bases from J; junction bases left unmatched: 8. The CDR3 runs 13 residues. Germline CDR1 WNHNN, CDR2 SYGVQD (reference sequence).